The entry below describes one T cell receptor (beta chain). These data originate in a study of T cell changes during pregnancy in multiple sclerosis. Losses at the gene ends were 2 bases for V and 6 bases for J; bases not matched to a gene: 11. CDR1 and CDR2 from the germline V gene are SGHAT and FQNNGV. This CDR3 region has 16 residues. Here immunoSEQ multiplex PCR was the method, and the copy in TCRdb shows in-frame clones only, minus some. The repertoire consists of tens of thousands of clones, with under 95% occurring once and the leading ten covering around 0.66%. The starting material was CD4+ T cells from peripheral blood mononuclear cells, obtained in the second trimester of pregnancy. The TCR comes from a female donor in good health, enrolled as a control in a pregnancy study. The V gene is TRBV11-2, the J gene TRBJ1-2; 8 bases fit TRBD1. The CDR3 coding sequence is TGTGCCAGCAGCTTATTGGAACCCAGGGGGCGGGATGGCTACACCTTC. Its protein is CASSLLEPRGRDGYTF.